Sequencing of this T cell receptor beta chain was carried out in a study of sequential checkpoint blockade in melanoma. The treatment: randomized to nivolumab then ipilimumab (arm A) or the reverse (arm B). None of the patients previously received DNA-damaging chemotherapy. PBMC sorting kept live CD3+CD8+ cells without CD19 or CD56. The sample holds a few counts of this clone. TCRdb keeps only in-frame clones here, not all; method: immunoSEQ multiplex PCR. The sample includes roughly 8,400 clones, around 64% of them seen just once. Germline assignment: CDR1 SGDLS and CDR2 YYNGEE. This CDR3 spans 14 amino acids. Between the trimmed V and J ends, which lost 0 bases and 8 bases, there was a span of 11 bases.

This receptor was taken from a human patient with melanoma. Some clones in this sample may be carry-over from other donors' samples. The V and J genes are TRBV9 and TRBJ1-4, with D unresolved. The sequences come from CD8+ T cells sorted from blood (inferred from file names), collected from a patient given nivolumab and ipilimumab in sequence. The CDR3 DNA is TGTGCCAGCAGCGTAGAGGGAGGAGGGGAAAAACTGTTTTTT. Amino acids: CASSVEGGGEKLFF.